These 5 T cell receptor beta chains were all obtained from the same sample, sequenced in a study of T cells expressing NK-cell markers. Reprocessing the 5' RACE reads, TCRdb reports a single entry for every CDR3 protein and omits DNA. The repertoire shows about 150,000 distinct CDR3 sequences; the top ten hold just over 20%. The sample consisted of blood T cells: a sorted CD56 or NKG2C T cell subset, CD4+ or CD8+ T cells, or bulk PBMC T cells (not recorded which). The receptor set was obtained from a man aged 18 to 70 in good health.

The chain carries TRBV28 and TRBJ2-7; the D call of TRBD1 rests on TCRdb alone, since no DNA is present to check it. This CDR3 region has 15 residues. Germline CDR1 and CDR2: MDHEN and SYDVKM. Here the CDR3 reads CASSTTGDRGYEQYF.

This chain uses TRBV28 with TRBJ2-2. The CDR3 runs to 12 residues. Per germline, CDR1 MDHEN and CDR2 SYDVKM. CDR3 sequence: CASGWTGGELFF.

The genes are TRBV13 and TRBJ1-6; the TCRdb call, TRBD1, lacks DNA for checking. The CDR3 consists of 16 residues. The germline CDR1 and CDR2 sequences are PRHDT and FYEKMQ (reference sequence). This CDR3 reads CASSTGQGAYNSPLHF.

The chain employs TRBV20-1 and TRBJ1-5; TCRdb's assignment of TRBD1 cannot be checked, as there is no DNA. Germline CDR1 DFQATT, CDR2 SNEGSKA (reference sequence). The CDR3 runs 16 residues. CDR3 loop: CSASGGLRGLVQPQHF.

This sequence joins TRBV7-9 and TRBJ1-5. Germline values: CDR1 SEHNR, CDR2 FQNEAQ (reference sequence). The CDR3 has 14 residues. CDR3 protein: CASSLAEGSEPQHF.